This is a list of T cell receptor beta chains from one sample in a study of blood T cell repertoires in COVID-19. The method was immunoSEQ multiplex PCR; TCRdb's version includes in-frame clones alone and lacks a portion of them. The table records 45,000 to 55,000 clones, 89% of them present only once. The specimen sequenced was peripheral blood. The origin of the receptors is a human donor in a cohort sampled during active COVID-19. Both conserved end residues are part of each CDR3. The D gene is left open where the match is weak. Size is omitted from some rows. Given values are once, few, many or a class for expanded clones.

CDR3aa	CDR3nt	j_gene	abundance	v_gene	d_gene	len
CASSQPFGEGTDTQYF	TGTGCCAGCAGCCAACCTTTCGGGGAAGGAACAGATACGCAGTATTTT	TRBJ2-3	NA	TRBV14	NA	16
CASSLAGTGELFF	TGTGCTAGCAGCTTGGCGGGTACCGGGGAGCTGTTTTTT	TRBJ2-2	NA	TRBV7-7	NA	13
CASYPGGREETQYF	TGTGCCAGCTATCCCGGGGGGCGGGAAGAGACCCAGTACTTC	TRBJ2-5	NA	TRBV5-4	NA	14
CASSLDRQVRSGNTIYF	TGTGCCAGCAGCTTAGATAGACAGGTGCGATCTGGAAACACCATATATTTT	TRBJ1-3	NA	TRBV7-9	NA	17
CAWKTGSQYNSPLHF	TGTGCCTGGAAAACAGGTTCGCAGTATAATTCACCCCTCCACTTT	TRBJ1-6	NA	TRBV30	NA	15
CASSQDRGSAVGEQFF	TGCGCCAGCAGCCAAGATCGGGGTAGCGCGGTGGGTGAGCAGTTCTTC	TRBJ2-1	NA	TRBV4-3	NA	16
CATAEGHSTDTQYF	TGTGCGACCGCAGAGGGACACAGCACAGATACGCAGTATTTT	TRBJ2-3	NA	TRBV7-2	NA	14
CASSRRSGLNTEAFF	TGTGCCAGCAGCCGGCGAAGCGGGTTGAACACTGAAGCTTTCTTT	TRBJ1-1	NA	TRBV27	NA	15
CASSLKLAGGYEQYF	TGCGCCAGCAGCTTGAAACTAGCGGGAGGCTACGAGCAGTACTTC	TRBJ2-7	few	TRBV5-1	TRBD2	15
CASSRGTGHTDTQYF	TGCGCCAGCAGCCGCGGGACAGGGCACACAGATACGCAGTATTTT	TRBJ2-3	NA	TRBV5-1	TRBD1	15
CASSEGGGLQPQHF	TGCGCCAGCAGTGAAGGAGGGGGCCTTCAGCCCCAGCATTTT	TRBJ1-5	NA	TRBV10-2	TRBD1	14
CASSRDRENQETQYF	TGTGCCAGTAGTAGGGACAGGGAAAACCAAGAGACCCAGTACTTC	TRBJ2-5	NA	TRBV19	TRBD1	15